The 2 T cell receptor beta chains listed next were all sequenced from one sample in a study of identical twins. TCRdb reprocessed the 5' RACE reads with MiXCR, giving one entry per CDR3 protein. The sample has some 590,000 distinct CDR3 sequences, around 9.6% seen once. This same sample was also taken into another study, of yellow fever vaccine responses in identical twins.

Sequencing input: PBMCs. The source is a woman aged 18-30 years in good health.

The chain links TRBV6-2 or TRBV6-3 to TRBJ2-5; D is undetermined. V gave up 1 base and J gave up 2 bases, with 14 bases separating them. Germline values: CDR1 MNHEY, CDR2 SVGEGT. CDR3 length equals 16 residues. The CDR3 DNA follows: TGTGCCAGCAGTTACTTGATAACAGATCTTCAAGAGACCCAGTACTTC. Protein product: CASSYLITDLQETQYF.

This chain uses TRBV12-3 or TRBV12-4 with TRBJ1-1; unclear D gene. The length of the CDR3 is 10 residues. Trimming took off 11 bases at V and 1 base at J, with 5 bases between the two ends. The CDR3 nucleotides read TGTGCCGCCGGGAACACTGAAGCTTTCTTT. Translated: CAAGNTEAFF.